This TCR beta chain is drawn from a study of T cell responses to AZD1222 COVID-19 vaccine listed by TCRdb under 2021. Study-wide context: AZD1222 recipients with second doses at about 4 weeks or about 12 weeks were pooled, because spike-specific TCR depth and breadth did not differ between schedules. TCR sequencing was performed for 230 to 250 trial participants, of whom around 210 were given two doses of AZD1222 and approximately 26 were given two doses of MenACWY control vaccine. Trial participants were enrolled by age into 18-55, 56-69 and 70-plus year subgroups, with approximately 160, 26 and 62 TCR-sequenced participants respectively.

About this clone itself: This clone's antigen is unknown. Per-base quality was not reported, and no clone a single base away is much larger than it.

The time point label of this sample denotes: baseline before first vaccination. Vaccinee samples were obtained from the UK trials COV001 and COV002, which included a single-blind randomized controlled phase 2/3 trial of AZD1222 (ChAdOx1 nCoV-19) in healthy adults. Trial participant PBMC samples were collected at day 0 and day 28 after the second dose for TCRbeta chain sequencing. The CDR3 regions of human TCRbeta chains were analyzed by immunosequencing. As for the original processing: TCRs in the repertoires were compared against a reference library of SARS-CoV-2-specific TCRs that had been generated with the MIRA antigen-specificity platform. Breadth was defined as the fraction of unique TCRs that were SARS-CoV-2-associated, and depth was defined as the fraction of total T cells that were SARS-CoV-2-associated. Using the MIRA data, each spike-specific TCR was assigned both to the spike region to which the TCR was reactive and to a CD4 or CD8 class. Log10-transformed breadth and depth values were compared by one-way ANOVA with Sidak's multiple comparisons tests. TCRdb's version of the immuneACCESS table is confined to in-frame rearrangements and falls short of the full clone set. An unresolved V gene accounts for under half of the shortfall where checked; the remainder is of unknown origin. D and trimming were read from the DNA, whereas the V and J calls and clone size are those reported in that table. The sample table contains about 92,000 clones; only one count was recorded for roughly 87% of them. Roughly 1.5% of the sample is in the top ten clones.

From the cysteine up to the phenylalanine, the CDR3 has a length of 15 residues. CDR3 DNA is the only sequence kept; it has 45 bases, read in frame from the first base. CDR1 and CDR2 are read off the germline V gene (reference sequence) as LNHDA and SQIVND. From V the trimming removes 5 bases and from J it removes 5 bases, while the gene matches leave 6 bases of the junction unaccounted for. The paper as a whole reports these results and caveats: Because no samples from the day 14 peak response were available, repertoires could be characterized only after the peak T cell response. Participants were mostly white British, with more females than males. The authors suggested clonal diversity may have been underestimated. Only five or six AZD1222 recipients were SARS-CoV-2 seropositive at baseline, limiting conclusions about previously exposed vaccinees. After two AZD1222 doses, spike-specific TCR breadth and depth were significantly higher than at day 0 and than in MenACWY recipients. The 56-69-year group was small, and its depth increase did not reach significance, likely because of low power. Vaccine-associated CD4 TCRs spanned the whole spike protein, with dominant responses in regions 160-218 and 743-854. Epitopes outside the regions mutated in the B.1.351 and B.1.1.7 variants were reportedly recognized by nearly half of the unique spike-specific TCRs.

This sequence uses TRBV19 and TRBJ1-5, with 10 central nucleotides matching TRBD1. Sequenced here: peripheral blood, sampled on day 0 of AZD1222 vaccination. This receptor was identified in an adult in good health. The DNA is TGTGCCAGTAGTGGGACAGGGGATTTCGATCAGCCCCAGCATTTT. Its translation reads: CASSGTGDFDQPQHF.